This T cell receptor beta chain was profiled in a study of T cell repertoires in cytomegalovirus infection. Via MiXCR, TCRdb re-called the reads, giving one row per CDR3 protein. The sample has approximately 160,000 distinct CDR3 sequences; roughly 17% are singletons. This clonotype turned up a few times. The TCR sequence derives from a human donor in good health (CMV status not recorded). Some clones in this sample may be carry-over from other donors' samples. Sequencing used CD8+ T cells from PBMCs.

CDR3 sequence (DNA): TGTGCCAGCAGCCGGCGGACAGCTGCAACTAATGAAAAACTGTTTTTT. This gives the protein CASSRRTAATNEKLFF. The chain joins TRBV7-9 to TRBJ1-4, with D perhaps TRBD1 (6 bases). The germline gives CDR1 SEHNR, CDR2 FQNEAQ (reference sequence). This CDR3 comprises 16 residues. Trimming shortened V by 5 bases and J by 0 bases, and 13 bases separated the two germline ends.